This T cell receptor beta chain was profiled in a study of cytomegalovirus exposure and HLA in healthy donors. Study-wide results and limits: In a later analysis, a missense DCLRE1C variant was linked to TCR beta V- and J-gene trimming. Judged likely to be a sequencing artifact was a cluster of highly shared sequence variants. Reports state that TCR beta sequences accurately predicted most subjects' HLA-A and HLA-B alleles.

Germline CDR1 and CDR2: MGHRA and YSYEKL. This CDR3 region has 16 residues. V gave up 0 bases and J gave up 5 bases; unmatched junction bases: 6. Everyone who donated was a healthy bone marrow donor. The PCR used 60 Vbeta and 13 Jbeta primers. Some clones are missing from TCRdb's copy, which holds only in-frame ones; the method was immunoSEQ multiplex PCR. Counted here are 90,000 or so clones, roughly 71% occurring once; the ten biggest clones make up approximately 16%. About this clone itself: Antigen unknown. In the same sample, other DNA sequences code for this CDR3.

The sequence derives from a woman between 18 and 30 years old in good health and CMV-seropositive. The chain recombines TRBV4-1 with TRBJ1-4, with 7 bases identical to TRBD1. Sequencing was carried out using PBMCs. CDR3 in amino acids: CASSQDRGTANEKLFF. The CDR3 DNA follows: TGCGCCAGCAGCCAAGATCGAGGGACAGCAAATGAAAAACTGTTTTTT.